The 10 T cell receptor beta chains reported below all come from one sample, sequenced in a study of blood T cell repertoires in COVID-19. Assay used: immunoSEQ multiplex PCR; TCRdb lists only in-frame clones, some missing. The sample comprises 200,000 to 250,000 clones, approximately 88% of which are singletons, and about 3.5% rests with the top ten. Sequencing was performed on PBMCs or T cells enriched from blood (not recorded which). The receptor set was obtained from a woman aged 25 to 45 who had been exposed to COVID-19.

This chain connects TRBV7-2 to TRBJ2-7, with 10 bases lining up with TRBD2. V shed 5 bases and J 5 bases; nucleotides not matched to a gene: 21. This CDR3 region has 19 residues. In germline, CDR1 is SGHTA, CDR2 FQGNSA. CDR3 DNA: TGTGCCAGCAGCCTCTTCGGAGCTAGCGGGAGTCCAATGTTCAACGAGCAGTACTTC. As protein: CASSLFGASGSPMFNEQYF.

V usage is TRBV3-1 (or the pseudogene TRBV3-2) and J usage is TRBJ1-4, with 7 bases matching TRBD1. The germline CDR1 and CDR2 sequences are LGHDT and YNNKEL (reference sequence). Germline trimming cut 5 bases from V and 1 base from J; bases unmatched to any gene: 4. CDR3 length: 15 amino acids. This CDR3 reads CASSDRVRTNEKLFF. The CDR3 DNA sequence: TGTGCCAGCAGCGACAGGGTTAGAACTAATGAAAAACTGTTTTTT.

J is TRBJ1-1 and V is TRBV29-1, with 8 bases matching TRBD1. The CDR3 has 14 residues. J gave up 4 bases and V 4 bases, and 8 bases lay outside the gene matches. Per the germline V gene, CDR1 is SQVTM and CDR2 is ANQGSEA. The CDR3 bases are TGCAGCGTTGCAGGGGGCAAAACTGGCACTGAAGCTTTCTTT. Amino acid sequence: CSVAGGKTGTEAFF. The full variable domain, with the rest looked up from reference TRBV29-1 and TRBJ1-1, is SAVISQKPSRDICQRGTSLTIQCQVDSQVTMMFWYRQQPGQSLTLIATANQGSEATYESGFVIDKFPISRPNLTFSTLTVSNMSPEDSSIYLCSVAGGKTGTEAFFGQGTRLTVV.

The rearrangement joins TRBV9 to TRBJ2-7, with TRBD1 matching over 9 bases. Per germline, CDR1 SGDLS and CDR2 YYNGEE. The CDR3 is made up of 14 amino acids. V lost 2 bases and J lost 7; bases outside the gene matches: 7. The CDR3 region is CASSVDRGLGEQYF. CDR3 in DNA: TGTGCCAGCAGCGTGGACAGGGGTTTGGGGGAGCAGTACTTC.

V and J are TRBV7-9 and TRBJ1-1; 9 bases line up with TRBD1. The CDR3 spans 16 residues. Germline V lookup: CDR1 SEHNR, CDR2 FQNEAQ (reference sequence). V shed 5 bases, J shed 0 bases, and the junction held 7 bases outside the gene matches. The CDR3 sequence is CASSRTGEPMNTEAFF. The CDR3 nucleotides read TGTGCCAGCAGCCGGACAGGGGAGCCTATGAACACTGAAGCTTTCTTT.

The chain links TRBV27 to TRBJ2-3, with TRBD1 identical over 7 bases. Trimming removed 3 bases from V and 4 bases from J; junction bases left unmatched: 10. The CDR3 is 16 residues long. CDR1 MNHEY and CDR2 SMNVEV come from the germline V gene (reference sequence). The CDR3 here is CASSLSETGYSDTQYF. In DNA, the CDR3 is TGTGCCAGCAGTTTGTCCGAGACAGGGTATTCAGATACGCAGTATTTT.

The J gene is TRBJ1-5, the V gene TRBV6-5; D perhaps matches TRBD1 (6 bases). CDR1 and CDR2 (germline): MNHEY, SVGAGI. This CDR3 spans 14 amino acids. Trimming cost V 5 bases and J 0 bases, with 8 bases left between them. For the CDR3, the DNA is TGTGCCAGCAGTCCAGGGGATAGCAATCAGCCCCAGCATTTT. It yields the protein CASSPGDSNQPQHF.

The chain links TRBV6-1 to TRBJ1-2, with no clear D. Germline CDR1 is MNHNS and CDR2 is SASEGT. The V and J ends lost 3 bases and 0 bases respectively, with 5 bases between them. The CDR3 is 13 amino acids. The CDR3 bases are TGTGCCAGCAGTGACGTTCCTAACTATGGCTACACCTTC. Its translation is CASSDVPNYGYTF.

The rearrangement links TRBV3-1 (or the pseudogene TRBV3-2) to TRBJ2-1; TRBD2 is a possible D gene (7 bases). Trimming cost V 2 bases and J 6 bases, with 17 bases left between them. The CDR3 consists of 16 residues. Germline loops: CDR1 LGHDT, CDR2 YNNKEL (reference sequence). CDR3 residues: CASSQITYREGNEQFF. The CDR3 bases are TGTGCCAGCAGCCAAATCACGTACAGGGAGGGCAATGAGCAGTTCTTC.

The chain has TRBV1 and TRBJ1-2; the tabulated D call, TRBD1, remains unverified against the DNA. TRBV1 is a pseudogene. This CDR3 spans 17 amino acids. The CDR3 nucleotides read TGCACCAGCAGCCAAGATGTGGACAGGGACGCTAACTATGGCTACACCTTC. Residues: CTSSQDVDRDANYGYTF.